What follows are 2 T cell receptor beta chains derived from one specimen sequenced in a study of PD-L1 blockade in urothelial cancer (dated by TCRdb to about 2017). This sample's time point label indicates: pretreatment peripheral blood. The library was prepared using the immunoSEQ multiplex PCR assay. This immuneACCESS table, as held by TCRdb, lists in-frame sequences with V and J called but not all clones. Of the missing ones, under half trace to an unresolved V gene in checked studies; the others have no known cause. The sample table lists roughly 40,000 clones, approximately 90% of them with a count of one. The ten top clones hold about 11% of the sample. The sample in question was PBMCs, obtained around atezolizumab (anti-PD-L1) treatment. The source of these receptors is a woman aged 55-69 years with urothelial cancer.

The chain joins TRBV19 to TRBJ1-2, with D maybe TRBD1 (6 bases). The V and J ends lost 5 bases and 3 bases respectively, with 13 bases between them. The CDR3 length is 14 residues. CDR1 is LNHDA, CDR2 SQIVND, per germline (reference sequence). The DNA for the CDR3 is TGTGCCAGTAGTCTTCAACGACAGGACTATGGCTACACCTTC. This gives the protein CASSLQRQDYGYTF.

The chain links TRBV2 to TRBJ2-1; a possible D gene is TRBD2 (5 bases). CDR3 size: 13 residues. In germline, CDR1 is SNHLY, CDR2 FYNNEI. The V and J ends lost 8 bases and 7 bases respectively, with 15 bases between them. The CDR3 DNA reads as TGTGCCAGCTTAAGCGGTGGAATGAATGAGCAGTTCTTC. Its protein is CASLSGGMNEQFF. The whole variable domain, filled in from reference TRBV2 and TRBJ2-1, reads EPEVTQTPSHQVTQMGQEVILRCVPISNHLYFYWYRQILGQKVEFLVSFYNNEISEKSEIFDDQFSVERPDGSNFTLKIRSTKLEDSAMYFCASLSGGMNEQFFGPGTRLTVL.